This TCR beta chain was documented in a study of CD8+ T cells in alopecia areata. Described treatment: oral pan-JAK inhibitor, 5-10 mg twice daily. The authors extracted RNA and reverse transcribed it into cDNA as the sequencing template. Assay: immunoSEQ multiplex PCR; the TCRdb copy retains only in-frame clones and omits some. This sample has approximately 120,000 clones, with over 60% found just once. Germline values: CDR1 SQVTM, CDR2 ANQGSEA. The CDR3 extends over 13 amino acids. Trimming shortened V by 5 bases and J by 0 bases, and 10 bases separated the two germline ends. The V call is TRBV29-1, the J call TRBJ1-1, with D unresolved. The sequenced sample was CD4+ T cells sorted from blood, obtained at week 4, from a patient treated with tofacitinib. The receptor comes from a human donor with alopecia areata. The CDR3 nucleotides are TGCAGCGTTTCGCGACAAATGAACACTGAAGCTTTCTTT. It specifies CSVSRQMNTEAFF.